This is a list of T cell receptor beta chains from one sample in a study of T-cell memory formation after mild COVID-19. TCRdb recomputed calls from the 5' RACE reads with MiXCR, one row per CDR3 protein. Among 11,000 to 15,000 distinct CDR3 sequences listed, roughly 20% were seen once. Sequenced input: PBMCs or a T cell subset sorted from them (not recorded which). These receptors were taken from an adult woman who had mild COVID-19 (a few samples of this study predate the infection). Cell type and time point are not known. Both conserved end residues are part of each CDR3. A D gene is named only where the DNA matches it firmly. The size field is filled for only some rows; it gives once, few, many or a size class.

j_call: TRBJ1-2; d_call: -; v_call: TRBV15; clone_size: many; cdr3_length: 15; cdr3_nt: TGTGCCACCAGCAGAAGCCGGGGGGTGATCGATGGCTACACCTTC; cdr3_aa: CATSRSRGVIDGYTF
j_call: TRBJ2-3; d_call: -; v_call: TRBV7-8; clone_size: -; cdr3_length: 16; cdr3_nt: TGTGCCAGCAGCTCGCCCCGGCGGGGTGAGACAGATACGCAGTATTTT; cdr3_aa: CASSSPRRGETDTQYF
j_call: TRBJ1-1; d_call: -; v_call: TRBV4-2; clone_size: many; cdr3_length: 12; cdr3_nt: TGTGCCAGCAGCCAAGACCAATTTGAAGCTTTCTTT; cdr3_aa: CASSQDQFEAFF
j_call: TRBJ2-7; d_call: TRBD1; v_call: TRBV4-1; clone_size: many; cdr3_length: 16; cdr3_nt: TGCGCCAGCAGCCAAGATCTGGGACAGGGGGGGTACGAGCAGTACTTC; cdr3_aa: CASSQDLGQGGYEQYF
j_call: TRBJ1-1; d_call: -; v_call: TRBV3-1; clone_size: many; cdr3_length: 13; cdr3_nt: TGTGCCAGCAGCCAATCAAGCACCACTGAAGCTTTCTTT; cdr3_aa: CASSQSSTTEAFF
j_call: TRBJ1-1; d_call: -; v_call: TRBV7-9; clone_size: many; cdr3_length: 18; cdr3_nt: TGTGCCAGCAGCTTAGCCTGGCACAGGGAAGGCCGGAGCACTGAAGCTTTCTTT; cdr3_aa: CASSLAWHREGRSTEAFF
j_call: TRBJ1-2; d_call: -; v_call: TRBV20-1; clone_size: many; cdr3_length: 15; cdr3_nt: TGCAGTGCTAGAGATTTGGCGGGGGAAGGGTATGGCTACACCTTC; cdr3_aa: CSARDLAGEGYGYTF
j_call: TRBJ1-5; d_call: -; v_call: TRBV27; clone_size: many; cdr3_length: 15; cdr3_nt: TGTGCCAGCAGTTGGGGCGACGGTAGCAATCAGCCCCAGCATTTT; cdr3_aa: CASSWGDGSNQPQHF
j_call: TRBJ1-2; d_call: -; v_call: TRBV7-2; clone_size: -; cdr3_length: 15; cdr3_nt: TGTGCCAGCAGCTTGTCCCAGGGGCATAACTATGGCTACACCTTC; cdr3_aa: CASSLSQGHNYGYTF
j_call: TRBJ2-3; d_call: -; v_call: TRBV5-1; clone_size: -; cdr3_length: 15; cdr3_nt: TGCGCCAGCAGCTTGGCCGGGCCCCGCACAGATACGCAGTATTTT; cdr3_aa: CASSLAGPRTDTQYF
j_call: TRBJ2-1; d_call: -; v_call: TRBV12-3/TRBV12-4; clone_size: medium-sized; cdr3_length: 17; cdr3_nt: TGTGCCAGCACCTTCGACCCAGGGTCGGGAGCTCCCCATGAGCAGTTCTTC; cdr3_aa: CASTFDPGSGAPHEQFF
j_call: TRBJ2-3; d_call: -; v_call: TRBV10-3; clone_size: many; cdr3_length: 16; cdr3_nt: TGTGCCATCAGTGAAGAACGGGGGCCTAGCACAGATACGCAGTATTTT; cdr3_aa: CAISEERGPSTDTQYF
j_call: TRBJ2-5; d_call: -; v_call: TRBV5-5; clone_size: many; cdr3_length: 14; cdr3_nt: TGTGCCAGCAGCTTTCTGCAGAAGGAGGAGACCCAGTACTTC; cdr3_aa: CASSFLQKEETQYF
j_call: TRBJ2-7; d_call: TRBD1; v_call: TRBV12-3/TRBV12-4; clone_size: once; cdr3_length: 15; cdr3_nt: TGTGCCAGCAGCCAAACCGCACAGGGGTCCTACGAGCAGTACTTC; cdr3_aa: CASSQTAQGSYEQYF
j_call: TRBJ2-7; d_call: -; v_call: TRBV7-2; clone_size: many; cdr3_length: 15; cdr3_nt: TGTGCCAGCAGCCCTGAGTCTTCAGGGTGGGGGGAGCAGTACTTC; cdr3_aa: CASSPESSGWGEQYF
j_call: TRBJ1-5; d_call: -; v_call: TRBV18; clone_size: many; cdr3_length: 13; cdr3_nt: TGTGCCAGCTCACTCGGTTTGGATCAGCCCCAGCATTTT; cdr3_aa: CASSLGLDQPQHF
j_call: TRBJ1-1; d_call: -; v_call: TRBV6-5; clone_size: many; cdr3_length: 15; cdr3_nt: TGTGCCAGCAGCCCCCGCCTTATGGACAACACTGAAGCTTTCTTT; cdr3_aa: CASSPRLMDNTEAFF
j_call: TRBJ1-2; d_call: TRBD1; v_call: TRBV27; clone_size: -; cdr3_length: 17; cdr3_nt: TGTGCCAGCAGTTTCGACAGGGATCGACGGTTAAAGAATGGCTACACCTTC; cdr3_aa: CASSFDRDRRLKNGYTF
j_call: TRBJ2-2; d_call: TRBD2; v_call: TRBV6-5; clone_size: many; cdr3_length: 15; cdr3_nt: TGTGCCAGCAGTTACCTAGCGGGGGGAACCGGGGAGCTGTTTTTT; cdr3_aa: CASSYLAGGTGELFF
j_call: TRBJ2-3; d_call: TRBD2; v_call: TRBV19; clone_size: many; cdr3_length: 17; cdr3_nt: TGTGCCAGTAGTATCCCGGGACTAGCACCCAGCACAGATACGCAGTATTTT; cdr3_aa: CASSIPGLAPSTDTQYF
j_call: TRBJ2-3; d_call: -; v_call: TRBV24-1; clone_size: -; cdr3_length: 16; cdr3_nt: TGTGCCACCAGTGAGTCCGGGTCTTGGGGCACAGATACGCAGTATTTT; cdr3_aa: CATSESGSWGTDTQYF
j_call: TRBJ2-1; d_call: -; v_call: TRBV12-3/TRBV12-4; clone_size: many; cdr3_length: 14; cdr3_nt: TGTGCCAGCAAGGGGGGGTTTCCAGACAATGAGCAGTTCTTC; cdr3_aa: CASKGGFPDNEQFF
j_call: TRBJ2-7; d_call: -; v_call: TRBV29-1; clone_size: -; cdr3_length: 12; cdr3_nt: TGCAGCGTTGTCGGCAGCCCCGGGGAGCAGTACTTC; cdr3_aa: CSVVGSPGEQYF
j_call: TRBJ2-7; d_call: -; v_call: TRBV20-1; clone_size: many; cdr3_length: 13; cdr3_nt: TGCAGTGCTTTTGACTCATCCAACTACGAGCAGTACTTC; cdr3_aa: CSAFDSSNYEQYF
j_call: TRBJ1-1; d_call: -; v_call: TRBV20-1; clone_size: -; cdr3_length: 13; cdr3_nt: TGCAGTGCTATACCGAGGGCCCGCACTGAAGCTTTCTTT; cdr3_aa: CSAIPRARTEAFF
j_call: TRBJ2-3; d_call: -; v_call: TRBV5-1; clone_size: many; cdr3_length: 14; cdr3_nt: TGCGCCAGCAGCCAGAGACTAGACACAGATACGCAGTATTTT; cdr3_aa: CASSQRLDTDTQYF
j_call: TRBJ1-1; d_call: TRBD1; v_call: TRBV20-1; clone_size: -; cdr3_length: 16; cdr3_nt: TGCAGTGCTAGAGATTATGAGGACAGGGCTTTACCTGAAGCTTTCTTT; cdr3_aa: CSARDYEDRALPEAFF
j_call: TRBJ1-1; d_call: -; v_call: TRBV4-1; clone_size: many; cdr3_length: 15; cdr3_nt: TGCGCCAGCAGCCAAGATCCGGGGGGGAACACTGAAGCTTTCTTT; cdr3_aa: CASSQDPGGNTEAFF
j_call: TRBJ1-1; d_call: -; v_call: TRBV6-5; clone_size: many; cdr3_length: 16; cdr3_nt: TGTGCCAGCAGTTACCTCCCGGGTTTTCCCGCCGCAGGAGCTTTCTTT; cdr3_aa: CASSYLPGFPAAGAFF
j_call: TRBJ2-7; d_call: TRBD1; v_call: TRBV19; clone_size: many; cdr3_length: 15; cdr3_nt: TGTGCCAGTAGTATAGCTGGACAGGGGGCCCACGAGCAGTACTTC; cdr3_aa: CASSIAGQGAHEQYF
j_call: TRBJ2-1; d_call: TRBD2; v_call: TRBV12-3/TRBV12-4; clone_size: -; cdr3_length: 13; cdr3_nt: TGTGCCAGCAGTTCCGGACTAGCGAATGAGCAGTTCTTC; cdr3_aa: CASSSGLANEQFF
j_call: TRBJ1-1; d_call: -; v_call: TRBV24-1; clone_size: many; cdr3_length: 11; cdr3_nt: TGTGCCACCAGTGATAACACTGAAGCTTTCTTT; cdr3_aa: CATSDNTEAFF
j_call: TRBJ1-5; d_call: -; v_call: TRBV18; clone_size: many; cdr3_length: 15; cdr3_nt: TGTGCCAGCTCTCCCACAGGAGGGTCAGGTCAGCCCCAGCATTTT; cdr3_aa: CASSPTGGSGQPQHF
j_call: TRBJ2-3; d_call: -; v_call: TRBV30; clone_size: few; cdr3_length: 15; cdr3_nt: TGTGCCTGGAGTGTAGGGGGACTTTCTACAGATACGCAGTATTTT; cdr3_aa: CAWSVGGLSTDTQYF
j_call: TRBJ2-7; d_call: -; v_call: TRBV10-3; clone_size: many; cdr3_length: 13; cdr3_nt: TGTGCCATCAGTGGGCAGTCCTCCTACGAGCAGTACTTC; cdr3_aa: CAISGQSSYEQYF
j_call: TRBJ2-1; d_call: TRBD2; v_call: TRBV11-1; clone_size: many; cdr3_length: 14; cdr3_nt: TGTGCCAGCACCCCTGGGCTAGCGGGAGGTGAGCAGTTCTTC; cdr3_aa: CASTPGLAGGEQFF
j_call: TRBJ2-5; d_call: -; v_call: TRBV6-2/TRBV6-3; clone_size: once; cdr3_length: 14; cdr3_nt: TGTGCCAGCAGATCACTACAGGGCAATCAGACCCAGTACTTC; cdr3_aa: CASRSLQGNQTQYF
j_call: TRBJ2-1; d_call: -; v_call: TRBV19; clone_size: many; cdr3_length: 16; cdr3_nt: TGTGCCAGTAGCGGCCCTCAGGGGGGGGCATACAATGAGCAGTTCTTC; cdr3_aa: CASSGPQGGAYNEQFF
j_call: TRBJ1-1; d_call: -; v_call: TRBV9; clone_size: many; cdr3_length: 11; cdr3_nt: TGTGCCACCCAGGGGATTACTGAAGCTTTCTTT; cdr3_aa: CATQGITEAFF